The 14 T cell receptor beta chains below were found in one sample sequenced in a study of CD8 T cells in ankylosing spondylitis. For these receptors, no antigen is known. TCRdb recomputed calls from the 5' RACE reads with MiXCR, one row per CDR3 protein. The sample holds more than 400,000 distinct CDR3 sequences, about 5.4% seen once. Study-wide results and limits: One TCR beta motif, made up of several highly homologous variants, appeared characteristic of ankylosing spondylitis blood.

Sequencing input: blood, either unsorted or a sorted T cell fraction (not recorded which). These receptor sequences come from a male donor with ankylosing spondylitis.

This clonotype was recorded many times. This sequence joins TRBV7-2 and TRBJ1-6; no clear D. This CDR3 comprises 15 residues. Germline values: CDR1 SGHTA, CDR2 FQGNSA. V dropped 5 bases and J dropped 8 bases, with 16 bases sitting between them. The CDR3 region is CASSREGQPYSPLHF. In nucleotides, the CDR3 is TGTGCCAGCAGCCGCGAGGGTCAGCCGTATTCACCCCTCCACTTT.

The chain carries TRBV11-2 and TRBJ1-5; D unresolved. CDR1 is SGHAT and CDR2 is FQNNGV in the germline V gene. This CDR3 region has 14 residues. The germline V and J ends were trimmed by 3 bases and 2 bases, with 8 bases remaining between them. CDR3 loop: CASSFAGRNQPQHF. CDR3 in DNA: TGTGCCAGCAGCTTCGCAGGACGCAATCAGCCCCAGCATTTT.

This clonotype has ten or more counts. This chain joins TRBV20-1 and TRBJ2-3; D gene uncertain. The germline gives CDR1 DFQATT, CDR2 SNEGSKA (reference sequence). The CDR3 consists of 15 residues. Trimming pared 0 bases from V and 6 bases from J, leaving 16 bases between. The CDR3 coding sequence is TGCAGTGCTAGAGATGCCAGGCCGCCCGGGGATACGCAGTATTTT. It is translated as CSARDARPPGDTQYF.

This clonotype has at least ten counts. The CDR3 nucleotides are TGTGCCTGGAACGGCGGATACTATGGCTACACCTTC. It specifies CAWNGGYYGYTF. The V and J genes are TRBV30 and TRBJ1-2; D not resolved. CDR3 size: 12 residues. CDR1 and CDR2 from the germline V gene are GTSNPN and SVGIG (reference sequence). V lost 4 bases, J lost 3 bases, and 9 bases lay in between.

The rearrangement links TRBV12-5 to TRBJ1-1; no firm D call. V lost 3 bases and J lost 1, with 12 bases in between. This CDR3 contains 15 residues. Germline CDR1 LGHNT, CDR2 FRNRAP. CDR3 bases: TGTGCTAGTGGTTTTGTGGGCAGAGAGAACACTGAAGCTTTCTTT. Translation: CASGFVGRENTEAFF. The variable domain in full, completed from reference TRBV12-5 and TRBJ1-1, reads DARVTQTPRHKVTEMGQEVTMRCQPILGHNTVFWYRQTMMQGLELLAYFRNRAPLDDSGMPKDRFSAEMPDATLATLKIQPSEPRDSAVYFCASGFVGRENTEAFFGQGTRLTVV.

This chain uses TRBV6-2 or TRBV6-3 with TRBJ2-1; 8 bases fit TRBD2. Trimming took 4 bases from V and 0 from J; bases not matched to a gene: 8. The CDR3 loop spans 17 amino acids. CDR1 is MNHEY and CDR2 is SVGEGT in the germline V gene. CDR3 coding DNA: TGTGCCAGCAGTTCCCCCCGGGGGGGGAGCTCCTACAATGAGCAGTTCTTC. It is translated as CASSSPRGGSSYNEQFF.

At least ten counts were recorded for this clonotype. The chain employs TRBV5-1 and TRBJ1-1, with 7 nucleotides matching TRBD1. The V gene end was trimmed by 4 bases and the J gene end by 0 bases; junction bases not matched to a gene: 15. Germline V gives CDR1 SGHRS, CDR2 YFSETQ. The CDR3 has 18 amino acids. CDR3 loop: CASSPVYRDSSMNTEAFF. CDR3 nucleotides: TGCGCCAGCAGCCCCGTGTACCGGGACAGCTCCATGAACACTGAAGCTTTCTTT.

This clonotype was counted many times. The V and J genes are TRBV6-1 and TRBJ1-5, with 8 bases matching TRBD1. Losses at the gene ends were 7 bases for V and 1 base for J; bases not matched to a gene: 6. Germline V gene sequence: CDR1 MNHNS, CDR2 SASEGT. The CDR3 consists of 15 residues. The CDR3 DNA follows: TGTGCCAGCAACCTGGACAGGGAAAGCAATCAGCCCCAGCATTTT. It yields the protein CASNLDRESNQPQHF.

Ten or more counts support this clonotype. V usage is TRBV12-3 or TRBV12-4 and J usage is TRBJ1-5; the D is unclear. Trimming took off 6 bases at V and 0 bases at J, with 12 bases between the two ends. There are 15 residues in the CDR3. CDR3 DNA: TGTGCCAGCAGCTCAGGTGATAATAGCAATCAGCCCCAGCATTTT. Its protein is CASSSGDNSNQPQHF.

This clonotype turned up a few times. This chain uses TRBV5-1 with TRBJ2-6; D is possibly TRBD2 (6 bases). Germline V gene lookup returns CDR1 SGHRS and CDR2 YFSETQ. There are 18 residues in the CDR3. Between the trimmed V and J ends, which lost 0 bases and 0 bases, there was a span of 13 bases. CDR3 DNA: TGCGCCAGCAGCTTGGATATGGGACTCAGCTCTGGGGCCAACGTCCTGACTTTC. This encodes CASSLDMGLSSGANVLTF.

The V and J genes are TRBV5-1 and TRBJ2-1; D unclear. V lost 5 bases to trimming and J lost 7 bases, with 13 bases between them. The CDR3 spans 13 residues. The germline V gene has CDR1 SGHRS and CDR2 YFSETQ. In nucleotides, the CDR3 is TGCGCCAGCAGTTCCCTACCTTCGAATGAGCAGTTCTTC. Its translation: CASSSLPSNEQFF. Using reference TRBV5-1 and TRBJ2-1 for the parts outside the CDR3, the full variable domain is KAGVTQTPRYLIKTRGQQVTLSCSPISGHRSVSWYQQTPGQGLQFLFEYFSETQRNKGNFPGRFSGRQFSNSRSEMNVSTLELGDSALYLCASSSLPSNEQFFGPGTRLTVL.

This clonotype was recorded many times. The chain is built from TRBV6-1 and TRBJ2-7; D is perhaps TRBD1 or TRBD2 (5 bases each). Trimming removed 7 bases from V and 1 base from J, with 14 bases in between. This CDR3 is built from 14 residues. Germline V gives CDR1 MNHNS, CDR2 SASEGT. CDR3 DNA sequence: TGTGCCAGCAAGGGTGCCAGGGAGTCCTACGAGCAGTACTTC. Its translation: CASKGARESYEQYF.

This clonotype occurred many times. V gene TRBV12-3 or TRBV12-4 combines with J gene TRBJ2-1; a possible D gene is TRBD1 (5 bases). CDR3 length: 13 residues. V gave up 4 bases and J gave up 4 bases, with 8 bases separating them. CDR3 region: CASSSTVYNEQFF. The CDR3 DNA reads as TGTGCCAGCAGTTCGACAGTATACAATGAGCAGTTCTTC.

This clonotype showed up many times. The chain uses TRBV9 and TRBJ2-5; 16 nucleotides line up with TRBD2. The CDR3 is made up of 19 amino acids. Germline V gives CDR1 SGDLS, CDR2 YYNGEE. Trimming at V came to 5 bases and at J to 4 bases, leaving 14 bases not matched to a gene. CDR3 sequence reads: CASRAGTSGGEKPGETQYF. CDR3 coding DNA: TGTGCCAGCAGAGCCGGGACTAGCGGGGGGGAAAAACCAGGAGAGACCCAGTACTTC.